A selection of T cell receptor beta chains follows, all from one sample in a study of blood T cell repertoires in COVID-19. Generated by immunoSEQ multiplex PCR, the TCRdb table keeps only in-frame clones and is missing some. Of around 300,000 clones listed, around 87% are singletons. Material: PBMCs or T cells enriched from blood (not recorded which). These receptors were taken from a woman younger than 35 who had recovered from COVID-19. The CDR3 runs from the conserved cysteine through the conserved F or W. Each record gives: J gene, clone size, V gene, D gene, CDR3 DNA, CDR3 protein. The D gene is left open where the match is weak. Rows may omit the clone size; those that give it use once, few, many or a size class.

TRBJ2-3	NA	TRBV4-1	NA	TGCGCCAGCAGCCTCGGGGTCTCCACAGATACGCAGTATTTT	CASSLGVSTDTQYF
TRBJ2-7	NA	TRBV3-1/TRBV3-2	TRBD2	TGTGCCAGCAGCCGAGGGACTAGCGGTAACTACGAGCAGTACTTC	CASSRGTSGNYEQYF
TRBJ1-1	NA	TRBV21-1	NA	TGTGCCAGCGACAACAGAGCCCCGAACACTGAAGCTTTCTTT	CASDNRAPNTEAFF
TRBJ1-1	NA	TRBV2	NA	TGTGCCAGTCAAACTTGGCGGGACACTGAAGCTTTCTTT	CASQTWRDTEAFF
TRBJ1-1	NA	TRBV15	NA	TGTGCCACCAGCAGAGATCAGCGGCATCCCCTAGCTTTCTTT	CATSRDQRHPLAFF
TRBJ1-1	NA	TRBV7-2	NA	TGTGCCAGCAGCTTAATACTAGGGAACACTGAAGCTTTCTTT	CASSLILGNTEAFF
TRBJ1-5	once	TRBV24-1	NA	TGTGCCACCAGTGATTTGCTGCCCGATTGCCCCCCGCCCCGGACAGGCAATCAGCCCCAGCATTTT	CATSDLLPDCPPPRTGNQPQHF
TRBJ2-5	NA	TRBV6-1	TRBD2	TGTGCCAGCAGTGAAGGTTGGCGGGGGGCCCAGTACTTC	CASSEGWRGAQYF
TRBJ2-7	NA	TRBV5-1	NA	TGCGCCAGCAGCCCGACTGGTTACGAGCAGTACTTC	CASSPTGYEQYF
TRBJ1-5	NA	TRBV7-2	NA	TGTGCCAGCAGCCCGACAAACCGGCCCCAGCATTTT	CASSPTNRPQHF
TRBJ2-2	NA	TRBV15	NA	TGTGCCACCAGCAGGACTCCGACAGAAGACGGCACCGGGGAGCTGTTTTTT	CATSRTPTEDGTGELFF
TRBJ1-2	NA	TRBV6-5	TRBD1	TGTGCCAGCAGTTCCCACCTCGACAGGGTGCAGGGCTACACCTTC	CASSSHLDRVQGYTF